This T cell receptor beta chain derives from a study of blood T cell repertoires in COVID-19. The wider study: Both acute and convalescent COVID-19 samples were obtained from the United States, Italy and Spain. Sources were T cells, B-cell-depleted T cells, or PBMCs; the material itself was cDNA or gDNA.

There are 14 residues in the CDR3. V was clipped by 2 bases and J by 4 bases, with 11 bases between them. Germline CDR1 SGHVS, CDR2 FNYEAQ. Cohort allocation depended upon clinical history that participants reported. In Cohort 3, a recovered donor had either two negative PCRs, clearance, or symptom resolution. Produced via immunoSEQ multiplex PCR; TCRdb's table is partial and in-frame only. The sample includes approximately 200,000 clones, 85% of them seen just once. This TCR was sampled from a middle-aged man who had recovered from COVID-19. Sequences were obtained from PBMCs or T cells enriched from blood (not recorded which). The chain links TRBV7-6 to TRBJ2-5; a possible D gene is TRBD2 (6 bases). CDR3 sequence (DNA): TGTGCCAGCAGCTTACAGGGAGGAGGAGAGACCCAGTACTTC. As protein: CASSLQGGGETQYF.